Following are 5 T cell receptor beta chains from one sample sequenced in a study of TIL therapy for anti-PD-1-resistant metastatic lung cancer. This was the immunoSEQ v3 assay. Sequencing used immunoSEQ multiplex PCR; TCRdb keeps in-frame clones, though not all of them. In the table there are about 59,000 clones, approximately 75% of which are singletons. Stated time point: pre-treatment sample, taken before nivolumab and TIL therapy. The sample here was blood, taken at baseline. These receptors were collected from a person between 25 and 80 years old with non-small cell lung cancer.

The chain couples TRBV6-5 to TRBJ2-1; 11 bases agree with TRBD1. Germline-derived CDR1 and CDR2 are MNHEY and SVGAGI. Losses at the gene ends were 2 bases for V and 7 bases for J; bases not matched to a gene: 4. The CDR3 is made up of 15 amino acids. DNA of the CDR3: TGTGCCAGCAGTTACGGGACAGGGGGGGGGAATGAGCAGTTCTTC. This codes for CASSYGTGGGNEQFF.

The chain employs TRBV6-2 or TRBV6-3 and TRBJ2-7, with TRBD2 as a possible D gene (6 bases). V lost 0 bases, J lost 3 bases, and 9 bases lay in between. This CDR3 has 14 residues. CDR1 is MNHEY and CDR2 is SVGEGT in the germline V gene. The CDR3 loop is CASSYSQGGYEQYF. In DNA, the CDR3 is TGTGCCAGCAGTTACTCGCAGGGAGGCTACGAGCAGTACTTC.

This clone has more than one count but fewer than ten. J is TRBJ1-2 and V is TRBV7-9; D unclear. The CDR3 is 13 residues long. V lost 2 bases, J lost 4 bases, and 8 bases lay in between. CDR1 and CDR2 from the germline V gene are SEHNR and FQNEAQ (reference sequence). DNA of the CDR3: TGTGCCAGCAGCTTACAGATGATCTATGGCTACACCTTC. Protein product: CASSLQMIYGYTF.

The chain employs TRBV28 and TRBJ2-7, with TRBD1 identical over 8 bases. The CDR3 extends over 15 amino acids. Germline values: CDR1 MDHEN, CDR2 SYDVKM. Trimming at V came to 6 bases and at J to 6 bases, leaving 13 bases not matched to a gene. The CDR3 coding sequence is TGTGCCAGCAGAATCGGACAGGGACACTTCGGCGAGCAGTACTTC. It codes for CASRIGQGHFGEQYF.

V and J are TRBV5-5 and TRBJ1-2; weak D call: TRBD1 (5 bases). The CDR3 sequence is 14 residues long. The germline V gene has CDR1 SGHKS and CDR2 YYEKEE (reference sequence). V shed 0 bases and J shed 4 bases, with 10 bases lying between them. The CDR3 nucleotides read TGTGCCAGCAGCTTGGAACAGGTTTCCTATGGCTACACCTTC. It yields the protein CASSLEQVSYGYTF.